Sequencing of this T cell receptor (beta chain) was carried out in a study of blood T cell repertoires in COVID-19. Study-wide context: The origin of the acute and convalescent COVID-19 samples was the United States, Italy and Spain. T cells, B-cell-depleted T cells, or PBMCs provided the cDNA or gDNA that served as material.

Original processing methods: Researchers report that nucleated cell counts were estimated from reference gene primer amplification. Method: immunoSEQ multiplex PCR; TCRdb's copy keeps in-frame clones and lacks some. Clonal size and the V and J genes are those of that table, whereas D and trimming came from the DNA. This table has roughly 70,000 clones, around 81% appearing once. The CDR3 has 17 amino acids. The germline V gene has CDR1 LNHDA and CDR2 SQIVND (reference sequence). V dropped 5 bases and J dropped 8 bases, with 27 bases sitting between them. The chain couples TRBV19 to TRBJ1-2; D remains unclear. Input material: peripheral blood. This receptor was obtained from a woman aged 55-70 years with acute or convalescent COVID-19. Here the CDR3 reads CASSQILGTAVTLGYTF. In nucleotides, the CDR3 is TGTGCCAGTAGTCAAATACTCGGAACAGCCGTTACCTTAGGCTACACCTTC. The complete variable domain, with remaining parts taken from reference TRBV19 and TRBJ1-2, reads DGGITQSPKYLFRKEGQNVTLSCEQNLNHDAMYWYRQDPGQGLRLIYYSQIVNDFQKGDIAEGYSVSREKKESFPLTVTSAQKNPTAFYLCASSQILGTAVTLGYTFGSGTRLTVV.